This T cell receptor beta chain was recovered during a study of cytomegalovirus exposure and HLA in healthy donors. Points from the study as a whole: Certain sequence variants were highly shared and formed a cluster, and this cluster was likely a sequencing artifact. A later analysis showed TCR association rates differing by HLA locus, peaking at DRB1 and lowest at HLA-C. Later work associated 16,951 TCR beta sequences with HLA alleles at 0.05 false discovery rate. Previously analyzed data showed that most TCR beta V segments were productive at a frequency of about 87% or about 30%.

On this clone: Its antigen is unknown.

V lost 5 bases to trimming and J lost 6 bases, with 10 bases between them. Germline CDR1 and CDR2: SGDLS and YYNGEE. The CDR3 length is 12 residues. The PCR had 60 Vbeta and 13 Jbeta primers. TCRdb's copy holds only in-frame clones and misses some; the assay was immunoSEQ multiplex PCR. The sample lists some 210,000 clones; about 87% were seen once. The receptor's source is a man aged 25-40 years in good health and CMV-seronegative. The sample consisted of PBMCs. The chain is built from TRBV9 and TRBJ2-3; possibly TRBD1 for D (6 bases). Here the CDR3 DNA reads TGTGCCAGCAGTAGACAGGTTGATACGCAGTATTTT. It translates to CASSRQVDTQYF.